This record covers a single T cell receptor (beta chain). No antigen is known for it. The assay was immunoSEQ multiplex PCR, and TCRdb's table has in-frame clones only and misses some. The sample includes over 10,000 clones, under 90% of them seen just once. This specimen comes from a study of OX40 agonist ivuxolimab in advanced cancers. Study summary: Treatment received earlier with anti-PD-1, anti-PD-L1 or anti-CTLA-4 agents was allowed, and less than 45% had some. Three patients showed partial responses: one hepatocellular carcinoma and two cutaneous melanoma cases.

Study observations and caveats: Antigen specificity was not determined for the expanded peripheral T cells.

This CDR3 has 15 residues. In germline, CDR1 is MNHEY, CDR2 SMNVEV (reference sequence). Trimming cost V 2 bases and J 6 bases, with 16 bases left between them. This chain joins TRBV27 and TRBJ1-2; possibly TRBD1 for D (5 bases). The TCR sequence derives from an adult with an advanced solid tumor such as melanoma, head and neck, liver or kidney cancer. The input for sequencing was CD4+ or CD8+ T cells sorted from blood, taken in a trial of the OX40 agonist ivuxolimab. The CDR3 DNA reads as TGTGCCAGCAGTTTAACCTACCGGGACCACCATGGCTACACCTTC. Encoded protein: CASSLTYRDHHGYTF.